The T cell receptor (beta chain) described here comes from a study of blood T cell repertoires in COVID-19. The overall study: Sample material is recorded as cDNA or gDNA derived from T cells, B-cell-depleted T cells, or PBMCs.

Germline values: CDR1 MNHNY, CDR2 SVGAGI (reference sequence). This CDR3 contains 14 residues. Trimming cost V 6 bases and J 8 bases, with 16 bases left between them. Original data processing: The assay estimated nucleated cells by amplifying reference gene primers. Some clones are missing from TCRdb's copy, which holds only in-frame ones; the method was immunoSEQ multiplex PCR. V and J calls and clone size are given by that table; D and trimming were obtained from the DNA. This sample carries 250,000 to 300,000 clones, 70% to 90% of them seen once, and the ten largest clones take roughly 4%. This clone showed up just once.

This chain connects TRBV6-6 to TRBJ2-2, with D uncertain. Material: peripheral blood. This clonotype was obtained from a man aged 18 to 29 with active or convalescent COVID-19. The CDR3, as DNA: TGTGCCAGCAGCCCTACTGTCCTGTCTGGGGAGCTGTTTTTT. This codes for CASSPTVLSGELFF.